This T cell receptor (beta chain) was retrieved from a study of cytomegalovirus exposure and HLA in healthy donors. The study, taken as a whole, reports: Relative to equally common others, HLA-associated TCR beta chains showed greater clonal expansion in a later analysis. As a later analysis showed, a missense DCLRE1C variant was linked to trimming of TCR beta V- and J-genes. Sequence variants that were highly shared formed a cluster that was likely a sequencing artifact.

Germline V lookup: CDR1 SGHNT, CDR2 YENEEA. The CDR3 totals 15 residues. Trimming removed 3 bases from V and 9 bases from J, with 18 bases in between. The PCR contained 60 Vbeta and 13 Jbeta primers. Measured with immunoSEQ multiplex PCR; TCRdb has only the in-frame clones, and not every one. Of about 160,000 clones in the sample, 70% were seen once. As to this clone: No antigen is known for it.

V is TRBV11-3 and J is TRBJ2-1, with a possible D match to TRBD1 (7 bases). The clonotype was recovered from a man between 18 and 29 years old in good health and CMV-seropositive. Sequenced sample: PBMCs. As DNA, the CDR3 is TGTGCCAGCAGCTTGGGGCAGGGGGGCTTGGGTGAGCAGTTCTTC. Residues: CASSLGQGGLGEQFF.